A single sample is the source of the 31 T cell receptor beta chains below, sequenced in a study of CD8 T cells in ankylosing spondylitis. Study outcomes and limitations: Blood from ankylosing spondylitis patients appeared to carry a characteristic roughly eight-variant TCR beta motif.

TCRdb redid the calling of the 5' RACE reads with MiXCR, one entry per CDR3 protein. The table records 500,000 or so distinct CDR3 sequences, approximately 5% of them present only once. No antigen has been identified for these receptors. Source material: blood, either unsorted or a sorted T cell fraction (not recorded which). Receptors were obtained from a male donor with ankylosing spondylitis.

This clonotype was recorded many times. The chain carries TRBV20-1 and TRBJ2-1; possibly TRBD2 for D (5 bases). The CDR3 has 16 amino acids. The ends were cut back, 0 bases at V and 4 bases at J, with 16 bases in the middle. In germline, CDR1 is DFQATT, CDR2 SNEGSKA (reference sequence). The CDR3 loop reads CSARDLTASTYNEQFF. The CDR3 nucleotides are TGCAGTGCTAGAGATTTGACGGCTAGCACGTACAATGAGCAGTTCTTC.

Concerning this clonotype itself: A much larger clone is a single base away; this may be a read error. The V call is TRBV2, the J call TRBJ2-1; 12 bases fit TRBD2. Unmatched junction bases numbered 11, after V lost 5 bases and J lost 9 bases. This CDR3 is built from 16 residues. CDR1 is SNHLY and CDR2 is FYNNEI in the germline V gene. For the CDR3, the DNA is TGTGCCAGCAGTCATTCGAGACTAGCGGGAGCAGGTGAGCAGTTCTTC. The encoded protein is CASSHSRLAGAGEQFF. The full variable domain, with the rest looked up from reference TRBV2 and TRBJ2-1, is EPEVTQTPSHQVTQMGQEVILRCVPISNHLYFYWYRQILGQKVEFLVSFYNNEISEKSEIFDDQFSVERPDGSNFTLKIRSTKLEDSAMYFCASSHSRLAGAGEQFFGPGTRLTVL.

This clonotype was detected ten times or more. V usage is TRBV20-1 and J usage is TRBJ2-1, with 16 nucleotides matching TRBD2. V shed 0 bases, J shed 3 bases, and the junction held 8 bases outside the gene matches. Germline V gene sequence: CDR1 DFQATT, CDR2 SNEGSKA (reference sequence). The CDR3 consists of 19 residues. DNA of the CDR3: TGCAGTGCTAGAGATACCGGGACTAGCGGGGGGGCTGTCTACAATGAGCAGTTCTTC. Its protein is CSARDTGTSGGAVYNEQFF.

This clonotype was counted many times. The chain uses TRBV20-1 and TRBJ2-2; weak D call: TRBD1 (6 bases). V was clipped by 7 bases and J by 1 base, with 10 bases between them. CDR3 length: 13 residues. The germline CDR1 and CDR2 sequences are DFQATT and SNEGSKA (reference sequence). CDR3 residues: CSGQAGNTGELFF. The DNA of the CDR3 is TGCAGTGGACAGGCCGGGAACACCGGGGAGCTGTTTTTT.

The chain couples TRBV6-1 to TRBJ2-1; D is unclear. The germline V gene has CDR1 MNHNS and CDR2 SASEGT. The CDR3 sequence is 14 residues long. V lost 7 bases and J 6 bases, leaving 16 bases between the germline ends. The CDR3 coding sequence is TGTGCCAGCACTGCGAGGATACGAGGCAATGAGCAGTTCTTC. Its protein is CASTARIRGNEQFF.

This clonotype has at least ten counts. The chain recombines TRBV29-1 with TRBJ1-2; 7 bases line up with TRBD1. V gave up 0 bases and J gave up 8 bases; unmatched junction bases: 9. CDR1 and CDR2 (germline): SQVTM, ANQGSEA. The CDR3 spans 14 residues. CDR3 region: CSVEDRQGDGGYTF. The CDR3 DNA reads TGCAGCGTTGAAGATCGACAGGGAGATGGGGGCTACACCTTC.

This clonotype was recorded many times. The rearrangement joins TRBV4-3 to TRBJ1-1, with D possibly being TRBD1 (6 bases). The CDR3 sequence is 16 residues long. Per germline, CDR1 LGHNA and CDR2 YSLEER. V was trimmed by 1 base and J by 6 bases, leaving 18 bases between them. The CDR3 DNA follows: TGCGCCAGCAGCCAAGTGGTGGGGAGGGGGATCCCTGAAGCTTTCTTT. Amino acids: CASSQVVGRGIPEAFF.

This chain links TRBV29-1 with TRBJ2-7; 8 bases match TRBD2. The length of the CDR3 is 13 residues. After removal of 7 bases from V and 3 bases from J, the junction contained 8 bases not matched to a gene. Germline V gene sequence: CDR1 SQVTM, CDR2 ANQGSEA. CDR3 DNA: TGCAGCGGATCGGCGGGAGGTTTCTACGAGCAGTACTTC. This gives the protein CSGSAGGFYEQYF.

This chain links TRBV12-3 or TRBV12-4 with TRBJ2-2; a possible D gene is TRBD1 (6 bases). CDR3 size: 16 residues. V was clipped by 7 bases and J by 3 bases, with 18 bases between them. The CDR3 loop reads CASIVTGTTHTGELFF. In DNA form, the CDR3 reads TGTGCCAGCATCGTTACCGGGACAACTCACACCGGGGAGCTGTTTTTT.

This clonotype was counted ten times or more. This chain joins TRBV6-2 or TRBV6-3 and TRBJ2-1, with 7 bases aligning to TRBD2. The germline gives CDR1 MNHEY, CDR2 SVGEGT. This CDR3 is 15 amino acids long. V was pared by 2 bases and J by 2 bases, with 3 bases of the junction left unmatched. The CDR3 DNA reads as TGTGCCAGCAGTTACGGGGGGGGACCCTACAATGAGCAGTTCTTC. Protein product: CASSYGGGPYNEQFF.

This clonotype has ten or more counts. This sequence joins TRBV6-5 and TRBJ2-7; 14 positions agree with TRBD2. CDR3 length equals 16 residues. V was pared by 0 bases and J by 4 bases, with 2 bases of the junction left unmatched. The germline gives CDR1 MNHEY, CDR2 SVGAGI. In DNA, the CDR3 is TGTGCCAGCAGTTACTCGGGGACTAGCGGGAGTTACGAGCAGTACTTC. Its protein product is CASSYSGTSGSYEQYF.

This clonotype was seen many times. The chain couples TRBV5-1 to TRBJ2-5; D is tentatively TRBD1 or TRBD2 (5 bases each). Trimming removed 4 bases from V and 2 bases from J, with 9 bases in between. The CDR3 has 13 residues. The germline V gene encodes CDR1 SGHRS and CDR2 YFSETQ. The CDR3 bases are TGCGCCAGCAGCAGAGGGGTTCAAGAGACCCAGTACTTC. Translated: CASSRGVQETQYF.

The chain has TRBV6-4 and TRBJ2-1; weak D call: TRBD2 (6 bases). Germline V lookup: CDR1 MRHNA, CDR2 SNTAGT. The CDR3 has 12 amino acids. Between the trimmed V and J ends, which lost 7 bases and 10 bases, there was a span of 14 bases. Here the CDR3 reads CASKKGAGEQFF. The DNA for the CDR3 is TGTGCCAGCAAAAAAGGGGCGGGAGAGCAGTTCTTC.

Details on this clonotype: One base away lies a much larger clone, so this may be a sequencing read error. This chain joins TRBV11-3 and TRBJ2-3; 7 bases are a match to TRBD2. This CDR3 comprises 14 residues. V lost 4 bases and J lost 4; bases outside the gene matches: 5. CDR1 is SGHNT, CDR2 YENEEA, per germline. The CDR3 region is CASSSGGSADTQYF. The CDR3 DNA sequence: TGTGCCAGCAGCTCCGGGGGGAGCGCAGATACGCAGTATTTT.

This clonotype has at least ten counts. This sequence joins TRBV20-1 and TRBJ1-1; the D is unclear. The V and J ends lost 0 bases and 6 bases respectively, with 11 bases between them. The CDR3 contains 13 residues. Germline V gene lookup returns CDR1 DFQATT and CDR2 SNEGSKA (reference sequence). CDR3 residues: CSARDHGSSEAFF. The DNA of the CDR3 is TGCAGTGCTAGAGATCATGGGTCCTCTGAAGCTTTCTTT.

This clonotype has at least ten counts. V and J are TRBV12-3 or TRBV12-4 and TRBJ1-5; TRBD1 might be the D (5 bases). V was trimmed by 6 bases and J by 3 bases, leaving 9 bases between them. The CDR3 spans 13 residues. The CDR3 sequence: CASRWDLNQPQHF. The CDR3 coding sequence is TGTGCCAGCAGATGGGACCTCAATCAGCCCCAGCATTTT.

This clonotype was picked up many times. This sequence joins TRBV24-1 and TRBJ2-1; D gene unclear. V lost 7 bases and J 6 bases, leaving 6 bases between the germline ends. The CDR3 is 11 amino acids. CDR1 and CDR2 from the germline V gene are KGHDR and SFDVKD. CDR3 in amino acids: CATSSANEQFF. The CDR3 DNA reads TGTGCCACCAGCTCCGCCAATGAGCAGTTCTTC.

This clonotype was seen more than once but under ten times. The CDR3 spells CASSLVATNEQFF. For the CDR3, the DNA is TGTGCCAGCAGCTTGGTGGCTACCAATGAGCAGTTCTTC. This chain links TRBV11-2 with TRBJ2-1; D not certain. The V and J ends lost 3 bases and 6 bases respectively, with 9 bases between them. Germline CDR1 reads SGHAT; CDR2 reads FQNNGV. The CDR3 totals 13 residues.

This clonotype was seen more than once but under ten times. The V and J genes are TRBV18 and TRBJ2-6; D is unresolved. CDR3 length: 17 amino acids. Trimming stripped 2 bases from V and 0 bases from J, with 11 bases between. Germline-derived CDR1 and CDR2 are KGHSH and LQKENI. The CDR3 reads CASSPSVTRSGANVLTF. As DNA, the CDR3 is TGTGCCAGCTCACCATCTGTGACACGCTCTGGGGCCAACGTCCTGACTTTC.

This sequence joins TRBV7-9 and TRBJ2-1; 9 positions agree with TRBD2. This CDR3 region has 16 residues. The germline gives CDR1 SEHNR, CDR2 FQNEAQ (reference sequence). Trimming took 3 bases from V and 0 from J; bases not matched to a gene: 3. The DNA for the CDR3 is TGTGCCAGCAGCTTGACTAGCGGAATCTCCTACAATGAGCAGTTCTTC. This translates into CASSLTSGISYNEQFF.

The DNA of the CDR3 is TGTGCCAGCAGTTTGAATACTCCCCGGACCCAGTACTTC. Translated: CASSLNTPRTQYF. The chain links TRBV12-3 or TRBV12-4 to TRBJ2-5; D is ambiguous. Between the trimmed V and J ends, which lost 3 bases and 7 bases, there was a span of 12 bases. This CDR3 is 13 amino acids long.

For this clonotype: This may arise from a read error, as a much more abundant clone is one base away. The chain carries TRBV20-1 and TRBJ1-1; the D is unclear. The germline CDR1 and CDR2 sequences are DFQATT and SNEGSKA (reference sequence). This CDR3 comprises 15 residues. The CDR3 DNA sequence: TGCAGTGCTAGAGATCCGAGTCGCTTGAACACTGAAGCTCTCTTT. Translation: CSARDPSRLNTEALF.

This clonotype was counted ten times or more. The genes are TRBV28 and TRBJ1-5, with a possible D match to TRBD1 (5 bases). CDR3 length: 14 residues. Trimming cost V 7 bases and J 1 base, with 11 bases left between them. CDR1 and CDR2 (germline): MDHEN, SYDVKM. The CDR3 region has the DNA TGTGCCAGCACCCGGGACGGGAGCAATCAGCCCCAGCATTTT. This sequence encodes CASTRDGSNQPQHF. The full variable domain, with the rest looked up from reference TRBV28 and TRBJ1-5, is DVKVTQSSRYLVKRTGEKVFLECVQDMDHENMFWYRQDPGLGLRLIYFSYDVKMKEKGDIPEGYSVSREKKERFSLILESASTNQTSMYLCASTRDGSNQPQHFGDGTRLSIL.

This clonotype was seen ten or more times. V usage is TRBV18 and J usage is TRBJ1-2; D gene ambiguous. CDR3 length: 14 residues. V was trimmed by 2 bases and J by 6 bases, leaving 13 bases between them. The germline V gene encodes CDR1 KGHSH and CDR2 LQKENI. CDR3 protein: CASSPATRTHGYTF. For the CDR3, the DNA is TGTGCCAGCTCACCAGCGACACGGACCCATGGCTACACCTTC.

This chain joins TRBV11-1 and TRBJ2-1, with TRBD2 as a possible D gene (7 bases). Germline CDR1 reads SGHAT; CDR2 reads FQDESV (reference sequence). V lost 1 base and J lost 0, with 22 bases in between. The CDR3 loop spans 20 amino acids. The CDR3 DNA reads TGTGCCAGCAGCTTAGAAGTTGGGGGGGCAGAAAAAAGCTCCTACAATGAGCAGTTCTTC. As protein: CASSLEVGGAEKSSYNEQFF. Filled out from reference TRBV11-1 and TRBJ2-1, the complete variable domain reads EAEVAQSPRYKITEKSQAVAFWCDPISGHATLYWYRQILGQGPELLVQFQDESVVDDSQLPKDRFSAERLKGVDSTLKIQPAELGDSAMYLCASSLEVGGAEKSSYNEQFFGPGTRLTVL.

This clonotype was picked up many times. V is TRBV20-1 and J is TRBJ2-1; 13 nucleotides agree with TRBD2. V was pared by 5 bases and J by 12 bases, with 7 bases of the junction left unmatched. The CDR3 loop spans 13 amino acids. The germline V gene encodes CDR1 DFQATT and CDR2 SNEGSKA (reference sequence). The CDR3 protein is CSASGLAGDLQFF. In DNA, the CDR3 is TGCAGTGCTTCCGGACTAGCGGGAGATCTGCAGTTCTTC.

This clonotype was counted at least ten times. The chain recombines TRBV7-2 with TRBJ2-1; 7 positions match TRBD1. The germline CDR1 and CDR2 sequences are SGHTA and FQGNSA. With V trimmed by 1 base and J by 5 bases, 5 bases remained unmatched. The CDR3 totals 15 residues. In nucleotides, the CDR3 is TGTGCCAGCAGCTTAGGGGGACAGATCAACAATGAGCAGTTCTTC. The encoded protein is CASSLGGQINNEQFF.

This clonotype was picked up many times. The rearrangement links TRBV12-3 or TRBV12-4 to TRBJ1-1; unclear D gene. V gave up 4 bases and J gave up 8 bases, with 11 bases separating them. The CDR3 runs 12 residues. CDR3: CASSSLLIEAFF. In DNA form, the CDR3 reads TGTGCCAGCAGTTCCTTACTCATAGAAGCTTTCTTT.

This clonotype was found many times. V gene TRBV13 combines with J gene TRBJ2-7; 9 nucleotides align to TRBD2. The junction had 7 bases not matched to a gene; V was cut back by 3 bases and J by 7 bases. The CDR3 runs to 14 residues. Germline V gives CDR1 PRHDT, CDR2 FYEKMQ (reference sequence). DNA for the CDR3: TGTGCCAGCAGCTTTGGCGGGAGGGCCAGGGAGCAGTACTTC. Amino acids: CASSFGGRAREQYF.

The chain employs TRBV6-2 or TRBV6-3 and TRBJ2-7; 11 bases match TRBD1. The CDR3 runs to 17 residues. Germline CDR1 and CDR2: MNHEY and SVGEGT. V lost 2 bases and J lost 3; bases outside the gene matches: 9. As DNA, the CDR3 is TGTGCCAGCAGTTACAACTCTCCAGGGACAGGGGGCTACGAGCAGTACTTC. It is translated as CASSYNSPGTGGYEQYF.

The chain is built from TRBV7-8 and TRBJ1-6; the D gene is possibly TRBD1 (6 bases). The length of the CDR3 is 14 residues. With 5 bases removed from V and 8 bases from J, the gap between germline ends came to 13 bases. The V gene's germline CDR1 is SGHVS and CDR2 FQNEAQ. As DNA, the CDR3 is TGTGCCAGCAGCCAAACAGGGCGTTATTCACCCCTCCACTTT. Its translation is CASSQTGRYSPLHF.